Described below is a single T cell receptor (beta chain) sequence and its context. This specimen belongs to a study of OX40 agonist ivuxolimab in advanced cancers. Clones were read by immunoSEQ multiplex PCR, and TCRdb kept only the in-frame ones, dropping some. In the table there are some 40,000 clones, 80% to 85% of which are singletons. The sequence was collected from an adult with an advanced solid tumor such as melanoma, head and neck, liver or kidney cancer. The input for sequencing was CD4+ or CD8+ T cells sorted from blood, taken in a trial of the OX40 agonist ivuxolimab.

CDR3 residues: CASSAKQGGSYEQYF. The DNA for the CDR3 is TGTGCCAGCAGCGCTAAACAGGGGGGCTCCTACGAGCAGTACTTC. The chain links TRBV27 to TRBJ2-7; 8 bases are a match to TRBD1. Trimming cost V 6 bases and J 0 bases; bases outside gene matches: 7. The CDR3 runs to 15 residues. Looked up from germline, CDR1 is MNHEY and CDR2 is SMNVEV (reference sequence).